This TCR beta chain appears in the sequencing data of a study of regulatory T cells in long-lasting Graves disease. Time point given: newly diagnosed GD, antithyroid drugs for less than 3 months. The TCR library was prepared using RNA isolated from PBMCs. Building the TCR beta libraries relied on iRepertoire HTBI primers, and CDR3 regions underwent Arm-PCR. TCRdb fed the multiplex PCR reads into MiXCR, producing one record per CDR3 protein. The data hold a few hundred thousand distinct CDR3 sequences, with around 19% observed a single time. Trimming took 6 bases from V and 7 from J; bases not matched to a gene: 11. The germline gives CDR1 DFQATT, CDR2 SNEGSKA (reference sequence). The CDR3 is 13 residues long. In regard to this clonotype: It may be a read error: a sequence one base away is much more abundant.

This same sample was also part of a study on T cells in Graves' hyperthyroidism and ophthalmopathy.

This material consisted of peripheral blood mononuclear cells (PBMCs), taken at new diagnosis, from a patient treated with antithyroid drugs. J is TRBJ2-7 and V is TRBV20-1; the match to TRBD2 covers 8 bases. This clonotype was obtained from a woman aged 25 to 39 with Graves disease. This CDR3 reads CSASRGGHNEQYF. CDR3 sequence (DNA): TGCAGTGCCTCCCGGGGGGGCCACAATGAGCAGTACTTC.